This T cell receptor (beta chain) originates from a study of cytomegalovirus exposure and HLA in healthy donors. General study points: Among TCR sequences, most were rare, though some public TCRs appeared in many donors.

Donors were drawn from the roughly 130-subject validation cohort, separate from the approximately 640-subject first cohort. A remark on this clone: What it binds is unknown.

Here immunoSEQ multiplex PCR was the method, and the copy in TCRdb shows in-frame clones only, minus some. The table shows 70,000 or so clones, with around 94% occurring only once. Sequenced material: PBMCs. The receptor's source is a man aged 18 to 29 in good health and CMV-seropositive.

CDR3 amino acids: CASSSTEPGAPWVYNEQFF. The CDR3 nucleotides read TGCGCCAGCAGCTCCACGGAACCGGGAGCCCCGTGGGTCTACAATGAGCAGTTCTTC. This chain connects TRBV5-1 to TRBJ2-1; tentative D call: TRBD2 (6 bases). Germline V gives CDR1 SGHRS, CDR2 YFSETQ. Trimming pared 3 bases from V and 3 bases from J, leaving 25 bases between. The CDR3 spans 19 residues.